This T cell receptor (beta chain) was captured in a study of vaccination and CD4 T cells after COVID-19. Study context: Post-diagnosis, post-COVID samples were collected after a median 101 days, ranging 35 to 161.

This clonotype was seen only a few times. What it binds is not known. As for treatment: roughly ten-day PBMC culture with coronavirus spike peptide pools or control peptides (ViraFEST assay). First, ViraFEST expanded antigen-specific T cells with peptide pools, and next it sequenced the TCRs. CD4+ T cells that had been cultured provided DNA sequenced with the Oncomine TCR Beta short-read assay. TCRdb re-analysed the PCR reads in MiXCR, keeping a single row per CDR3 protein. The table records tens of thousands of distinct CDR3 sequences, approximately 38% of them present only once. Sequences were derived from CD4+ T cells from blood, cultured in vitro, sampled before SARS-CoV-2 vaccination. The clonotype originates from a human donor who had recovered from COVID-19.

The CDR3 here is CAISGGQGLYEQYF. CDR3 nucleotide sequence: TGTGCCATCTCGGGGGGACAGGGTTTGTACGAGCAGTACTTC. J is TRBJ2-7 and V is TRBV10-3; 9 bases agree with TRBD1. The CDR3 covers 14 residues. Unmatched junction bases numbered 9, after V lost 8 bases and J lost 4 bases. Germline loops: CDR1 ENHRY, CDR2 SYGVKD.